This TCR beta chain was identified during a study of T cell repertoires in cytomegalovirus infection. Overall study: Matching HLA type, along with CMV infection, was indicated by public TCR beta signatures.

TCRdb analysed the reads with MiXCR anew, one entry per CDR3 protein. The sample includes 100,000 to 150,000 distinct CDR3 sequences, roughly a quarter seen only once; the top ten take almost 35%. This CDR3 region has 15 residues. Trimming cost V 3 bases and J 4 bases; bases outside gene matches: 3. In the case of this clonotype: The target antigen is unknown.

This sequence originates from a human donor in good health (CMV status not recorded). Some clones in this sample may be carry-over from other donors' samples. This chain joins TRBV12-3 or TRBV12-4 and TRBJ1-5; 10 nucleotides line up with TRBD1. Sequencing input: PBMCs, sequenced either directly or after in vitro stimulation (not recorded which). Here the CDR3 reads CASSFGQGGNQPQHF. The CDR3 DNA reads as TGTGCCAGCAGTTTTGGACAGGGGGGAAATCAGCCCCAGCATTTT.